A few counts support the clone carrying this T cell receptor beta chain. Antigen unknown. V gave up 0 bases and J gave up 5 bases, with 2 bases separating them. Germline assignment: CDR1 MGHRA and CDR2 YSYEKL. This CDR3 spans 12 amino acids. These data are taken from a study of early T cells in non-severe SARS-CoV-2 infection. Turning to the study itself: The study sequenced bulk RNA from unsorted whole blood, with chains unpaired. Study-wide points: There was a bias toward anti-spike CD8 responses in VDJdb matching, which missed private and CD4 specificities.

TCRdb reprocessed the 5' RACE reads with MiXCR, giving one entry per CDR3 protein. This table has about 97,000 distinct CDR3 sequences, roughly 9.6% appearing once. Sequences were derived from whole blood, sampled at baseline. This chain connects TRBV4-1 to TRBJ1-3; D is uncertain. This receptor was obtained from an adult who was a healthcare worker with PCR-confirmed SARS-CoV-2 infection or an uninfected control (not recorded which). The CDR3 loop reads CASSQERNTIYF. DNA of the CDR3: TGCGCCAGCAGCCAAGAAAGAAACACCATATATTTT.